This entry lists 32 T cell receptor beta chains sequenced from one sample in a study of blood T cell repertoires in COVID-19. TCRdb keeps only in-frame clones here, not all; method: immunoSEQ multiplex PCR. The profile covers over 60,000 clones, with 80% to 90% appearing a single time and around 1.2% taken by the ten largest. Sample: peripheral blood. The receptors come from a man aged 40-55 years with acute or convalescent COVID-19.

The chain links TRBV2 to TRBJ1-1; tentatively, D is TRBD1 (5 bases). Per germline, CDR1 SNHLY and CDR2 FYNNEI. Deletions cut 6 bases from V and 7 bases from J, with 9 bases between. There are 11 residues in the CDR3. The CDR3 coding sequence is TGTGCCAGCAGGGGGGAGGGTGAAGCTTTCTTT. Protein: CASRGEGEAFF.

The chain carries TRBV6-5 and TRBJ2-7; 7 positions agree with TRBD2. The trim removed 6 bases at V and 4 bases at J, leaving 12 bases unmatched. Germline V gives CDR1 MNHEY, CDR2 SVGAGI. This CDR3 has 15 residues. The chain's CDR3 is CASRAPGTNQYEQYF. CDR3 DNA: TGTGCCAGCAGGGCCCCCGGGACTAACCAGTACGAGCAGTACTTC.

The V and J genes are TRBV19 and TRBJ1-2, with D hard to call. CDR3 length equals 14 residues. Trimming left V 5 bases short and J 3 bases short, with 13 bases between. Germline V gene data show CDR1 as LNHDA and CDR2 as SQIVND (reference sequence). The CDR3 loop reads CASSPTPGHYGYTF. For the CDR3, the DNA is TGTGCCAGTAGTCCCACGCCAGGTCACTATGGCTACACCTTC. The full variable domain, rest sourced from reference TRBV19 and TRBJ1-2, is DGGITQSPKYLFRKEGQNVTLSCEQNLNHDAMYWYRQDPGQGLRLIYYSQIVNDFQKGDIAEGYSVSREKKESFPLTVTSAQKNPTAFYLCASSPTPGHYGYTFGSGTRLTVV.

This chain joins TRBV10-3 and TRBJ1-5; unclear D gene. V lost 2 bases and J lost 9, with 8 bases in between. Germline loops: CDR1 ENHRY, CDR2 SYGVKD. This CDR3 is 12 amino acids long. DNA of the CDR3: TGTGCCATCAGTGAGGGGGAGGCGCCCCAGCATTTT. It yields the protein CAISEGEAPQHF.

The genes are TRBV7-9 and TRBJ2-5, with D possibly matching TRBD2 (5 bases). CDR1 SEHNR and CDR2 FQNEAQ come from the germline V gene (reference sequence). This CDR3 is built from 14 residues. The ends were cut back, 5 bases at V and 1 base at J, with 11 bases in the middle. CDR3 sequence: CASSLGLSQETQYF. CDR3 bases: TGTGCCAGCAGCCTAGGACTGAGCCAAGAGACCCAGTACTTC.

V usage is TRBV2 and J usage is TRBJ1-5; the D gene is possibly TRBD1 (5 bases). The CDR3 sequence is 16 residues long. Germline V CDR1 and CDR2: SNHLY, FYNNEI. Trimming shortened V by 1 base and J by 0 bases, and 10 bases separated the two germline ends. The CDR3 bases are TGTGCCAGCAGTGAAGGGGGGAGGGTTAGCAATCAGCCCCAGCATTTT. Protein product: CASSEGGRVSNQPQHF. The full variable domain, its missing parts supplied by reference TRBV2 and TRBJ1-5, is EPEVTQTPSHQVTQMGQEVILRCVPISNHLYFYWYRQILGQKVEFLVSFYNNEISEKSEIFDDQFSVERPDGSNFTLKIRSTKLEDSAMYFCASSEGGRVSNQPQHFGDGTRLSIL.

This clone has a handful of counts. CDR3 sequence (DNA): TGTGCCAGCAGTTACTCGCGCGGCGACACTGAAGCTTTCTTT. This sequence encodes CASSYSRGDTEAFF. This rearrangement joins TRBV6-2 or TRBV6-3 to TRBJ1-1; D ambiguous. V was cut by 0 bases and J by 3 bases, with 8 bases left in between. This CDR3 region has 14 residues. CDR1 is MNHEY, CDR2 SVGEGT, per germline.

The genes are TRBV4-1 and TRBJ1-2; 8 bases line up with TRBD1. This CDR3 region has 15 residues. The germline V gene has CDR1 MGHRA and CDR2 YSYEKL. V lost 0 bases and J lost 4; bases outside the gene matches: 4. The CDR3 spells CASSQDRQGTYGYTF. For the CDR3, the DNA is TGCGCCAGCAGCCAAGATAGACAGGGGACCTATGGCTACACCTTC.

The chain combines TRBV3-1 (or the pseudogene TRBV3-2) with TRBJ1-2; tentative D call: TRBD1 (5 bases). This CDR3 spans 13 amino acids. V was shortened by 3 bases and J by 4 bases, with 9 bases between the two germline ends. Germline-derived CDR1 and CDR2 are LGHDT and YNNKEL (reference sequence). This CDR3 reads CASSQGGFYGYTF. Here the CDR3 DNA reads TGTGCCAGCAGCCAGGGGGGGTTCTATGGCTACACCTTC.

This chain uses TRBV18 with TRBJ2-7, with D maybe TRBD2 (5 bases). Trimming cost V 0 bases and J 6 bases, with 15 bases left between them. The germline V gene encodes CDR1 KGHSH and CDR2 LQKENI. This CDR3 has 15 residues. The CDR3 region has the DNA TGTGCCAGCTCACCACCGAGGGATCCGACGGTCGAGCAGTACTTC. As protein: CASSPPRDPTVEQYF.

The CDR3, as DNA: TGTGCCAGCAGTCCACTAGCGGGGGGAACCTACGAGCAGTACTTC. This sequence encodes CASSPLAGGTYEQYF. V and J are TRBV6-5 and TRBJ2-7, with TRBD2 matching 12 bases. The V and J ends lost 5 bases and 2 bases, in that order; junction bases with no gene match: 4. Per germline, CDR1 MNHEY and CDR2 SVGAGI. The CDR3 runs 15 residues.

The rearrangement uses TRBV12-5 and TRBJ2-2, with 7 bases identical to TRBD2. The CDR3 loop spans 17 amino acids. After removal of 7 bases from V and 5 bases from J, the junction contained 16 bases not matched to a gene. Per germline, CDR1 LGHNT and CDR2 FRNRAP. This chain's CDR3 is CASVRQRGVGETGELFF. DNA of the CDR3: TGTGCTAGTGTCCGCCAACGGGGGGTCGGGGAAACCGGGGAGCTGTTTTTT.

The rearrangement links TRBV7-2 to TRBJ1-5; the D is unclear. There are 15 residues in the CDR3. CDR1 and CDR2 (germline): SGHTA, FQGNSA. Trimming left V 2 bases short and J 2 bases short, with 10 bases between. CDR3 region: CASSLYSMGNQPQHF. The DNA of the CDR3 is TGTGCCAGCAGCTTATATAGTATGGGCAATCAGCCCCAGCATTTT.

The gene calls are TRBV18 and TRBJ2-7; 9 bases are a match to TRBD1. The V gene end was trimmed by 3 bases and the J gene end by 7 bases; junction bases not matched to a gene: 4. CDR1 is KGHSH, CDR2 LQKENI, per germline. The CDR3 is 13 residues long. For the CDR3, the DNA is TGTGCCAGCTCACCCCAGGGACAGGGTGAGCAGTACTTC. Its protein product is CASSPQGQGEQYF. The variable domain in full, completed from reference TRBV18 and TRBJ2-7, reads NAGVMQNPRHLVRRRGQEARLRCSPMKGHSHVYWYRQLPEEGLKFMVYLQKENIIDESGMPKERFSAEFPKEGPSILRIQQVVRGDSAAYFCASSPQGQGEQYFGPGTRLTVT.

For this clone: This same CDR3 is encoded by further DNA sequences in the sample. The chain joins TRBV5-1 to TRBJ1-2, with D unresolved. Per germline, CDR1 SGHRS and CDR2 YFSETQ. V lost 0 bases, J lost 2 bases, and 5 bases lay in between. The length of the CDR3 is 13 residues. CDR3 DNA sequence: TGCGCCAGCAGCTTGGGGCAGAACTATGGCTACACCTTC. It specifies CASSLGQNYGYTF.

This chain connects TRBV19 to TRBJ2-1; D remains ambiguous. The CDR3 length is 12 residues. The germline gives CDR1 LNHDA, CDR2 SQIVND (reference sequence). Trimming stripped 2 bases from V and 8 bases from J, with 7 bases between. The CDR3 nucleotides read TGTGCCAGTAGTATAAATAATGATGAGCAGTTCTTC. Its protein product is CASSINNDEQFF. The full variable domain, rest sourced from reference TRBV19 and TRBJ2-1, is DGGITQSPKYLFRKEGQNVTLSCEQNLNHDAMYWYRQDPGQGLRLIYYSQIVNDFQKGDIAEGYSVSREKKESFPLTVTSAQKNPTAFYLCASSINNDEQFFGPGTRLTVL.

V gene TRBV7-8 combines with J gene TRBJ1-3; tentative D call: TRBD1 (5 bases). The V gene's germline CDR1 is SGHVS and CDR2 FQNEAQ. This CDR3 has 15 amino acids. V lost 5 bases and J lost 4, with 15 bases in between. The CDR3 nucleotides read TGTGCCAGCAGCCCCACAAGGACAAGGGGAAACACCATATATTTT. Amino acids: CASSPTRTRGNTIYF.

The chain couples TRBV18 to TRBJ1-1; D is possibly TRBD1 (6 bases). Deletions cut 4 bases from V and 0 bases from J, with 15 bases between. The germline V gene has CDR1 KGHSH and CDR2 LQKENI. This CDR3 is built from 16 residues. CDR3 loop: CASSQWGRQMNTEAFF. DNA of the CDR3: TGTGCCAGCTCACAATGGGGGCGACAGATGAACACTGAAGCTTTCTTT.

The chain carries TRBV28 and TRBJ1-2, with D possibly being TRBD1 (5 bases). The V gene's germline CDR1 is MDHEN and CDR2 SYDVKM. The CDR3 runs to 13 residues. Trimming left V 10 bases short and J 1 base short, with 13 bases between. This CDR3 reads CAILLRDNYGYTF. CDR3 coding DNA: TGTGCCATCCTTCTCAGGGATAACTATGGCTACACCTTC.

This rearrangement joins TRBV6-1 to TRBJ2-3; no definite D call. V lost 3 bases to trimming and J lost 5 bases, with 18 bases between them. CDR3 size: 16 residues. Germline CDR1 MNHNS, CDR2 SASEGT. Here the CDR3 DNA reads TGTGCCAGCAGTGAGCCTCCGGATCTAGTCAGAGATACGCAGTATTTT. Its translation is CASSEPPDLVRDTQYF.

This chain connects TRBV2 to TRBJ1-6, with D possibly being TRBD1 (5 bases). The CDR3 sequence is 11 residues long. Germline-derived CDR1 and CDR2 are SNHLY and FYNNEI. Trimming removed 5 bases at V and 17 bases at J, with 13 bases between. The DNA of the CDR3 is TGTGCCAGCAGTCTCGACAGACTTTTCCACTTT. Amino acids: CASSLDRLFHF.

The rearrangement uses TRBV2 and TRBJ2-3; D is unresolved. Trimming removed 8 bases at V and 0 bases at J, with 6 bases between. The length of the CDR3 is 12 residues. In germline, CDR1 is SNHLY, CDR2 FYNNEI. The CDR3 coding sequence is TGTGCCAGCTCCCCTAGCACAGATACGCAGTATTTT. Translated, it gives CASSPSTDTQYF. Looking up the rest from reference TRBV2 and TRBJ2-3 gives the full variable domain: EPEVTQTPSHQVTQMGQEVILRCVPISNHLYFYWYRQILGQKVEFLVSFYNNEISEKSEIFDDQFSVERPDGSNFTLKIRSTKLEDSAMYFCASSPSTDTQYFGPGTRLTVL.

This chain joins TRBV9 and TRBJ2-3, with D perhaps matching TRBD2 (6 bases). V gave up 0 bases and J gave up 3 bases, with 20 bases separating them. CDR3 length: 18 amino acids. Germline V gene data show CDR1 as SGDLS and CDR2 as YYNGEE. CDR3 nucleotide sequence: TGTGCCAGCAGCGTAGTCCCCACGACTAGTTTAGTGACAGATACGCAGTATTTT. Translation gives CASSVVPTTSLVTDTQYF.

J is TRBJ1-2 and V is TRBV7-2, with a weak D call TRBD1 (6 bases). Germline CDR1 and CDR2: SGHTA and FQGNSA. V was cut by 6 bases and J by 3 bases, with 26 bases left in between. The CDR3 contains 18 residues. Here the CDR3 DNA reads TGTGCCAGCAGTTTAACGGCGGACAGAGAAACAAGTTACTATGGCTACACCTTC. It encodes CASSLTADRETSYYGYTF.

The rearrangement joins TRBV30 to TRBJ1-5, with D unresolved. Trimming pared 2 bases from V and 9 bases from J, leaving 11 bases between. The CDR3 is 12 amino acids. CDR1 GTSNPN and CDR2 SVGIG come from the germline V gene (reference sequence). The CDR3 is CAWSRSRGPQHF. The CDR3, as DNA: TGTGCCTGGAGTCGTAGTCGGGGGCCCCAGCATTTT.

The V gene is TRBV18, the J gene TRBJ1-2; TRBD1 aligns across 9 bases. Germline V lookup: CDR1 KGHSH, CDR2 LQKENI. Trimming removed 0 bases from V and 8 bases from J; junction bases left unmatched: 13. The CDR3 consists of 17 residues. The CDR3 DNA reads TGTGCCAGCTCACCACCGGGGACACCGAGGGGACAGGGAGGCTACACCTTC. This translates into CASSPPGTPRGQGGYTF.

This sequence joins TRBV25-1 and TRBJ1-2; D unresolved. There are 13 residues in the CDR3. Germline V gives CDR1 MGHDK, CDR2 SYGVNS. The V and J ends lost 1 base and 7 bases respectively, with 10 bases between them. The CDR3 DNA reads TGTGCCAGCAGTGAATCGACCCACAGTGGCTACACCTTC. Protein sequence: CASSESTHSGYTF.

The chain has TRBV7-2 and TRBJ1-2; D gene ambiguous. This CDR3 region has 13 residues. Germline V gene data show CDR1 as SGHTA and CDR2 as FQGNSA. V gave up 5 bases and J gave up 4 bases, with 11 bases separating them. CDR3 amino acids: CASSIPPGYGYTF. The CDR3 bases are TGTGCCAGCAGCATCCCCCCCGGCTATGGCTACACCTTC.

The chain carries TRBV5-4 and TRBJ1-2, with D possibly matching TRBD1 (5 bases). This CDR3 has 13 residues. Trimming took 2 bases from V and 4 from J, leaving 9 bases between them. In germline, CDR1 is SGHNT, CDR2 YYREEE (reference sequence). CDR3 in DNA: TGTGCCAGCAGCTTTTTCGGGGGCTATGGCTACACCTTC. It specifies CASSFFGGYGYTF.

As regards this clone: The same CDR3 is also encoded by other DNA sequences in this sample. The CDR3 here is CASSIGRGETQYF. CDR3 in DNA: TGTGCCAGTAGTATTGGGCGGGGGGAGACCCAGTACTTC. This chain joins TRBV19 and TRBJ2-5; TRBD2 aligns across 7 bases. The CDR3 contains 13 residues. Germline V gene data show CDR1 as LNHDA and CDR2 as SQIVND (reference sequence). The junction had 3 bases not matched to a gene; V was cut back by 3 bases and J by 5 bases.

This chain links TRBV24-1 with TRBJ2-1, with TRBD1 matching 7 bases. Germline CDR1 and CDR2: KGHDR and SFDVKD. Trimming cost V 3 bases and J 3 bases; bases outside gene matches: 7. The CDR3 has 16 amino acids. The CDR3 loop is CATSDNRDRYYNEQFF. The CDR3 nucleotides read TGTGCCACCAGTGATAACCGGGACAGATACTACAATGAGCAGTTCTTC.

The chain recombines TRBV28 with TRBJ1-2; a weak D match, TRBD1 (5 bases). The CDR3 runs 15 residues. The germline V gene encodes CDR1 MDHEN and CDR2 SYDVKM. Trimming left V 6 bases short and J 0 bases short, with 14 bases between. The CDR3 region has the DNA TGTGCCAGCAGATCCGATACAGGTACTAACTATGGCTACACCTTC. This encodes CASRSDTGTNYGYTF.